The next 30 T cell receptor beta chains were all read from a single sample in a study of spatial heterogeneity in lung cancer. TCRdb analysed the 5' RACE reads with MiXCR anew, one entry per CDR3 protein. The sample has about 26,000 distinct CDR3 sequences, 9.5% to 15% seen once. Noted time point: sample taken at primary tumor resection. Whole RNA, which was extracted from tumor, nontumor lung tissue or frozen PBMC, was sequenced without any cell sorting. The sequences come from PBMCs, collected at surgery. The source is a female donor with early-stage non-small cell lung cancer.

This clonotype turned up a few times. This sequence joins TRBV12-3 or TRBV12-4 and TRBJ2-3; D not certain. V was pared by 6 bases and J by 2 bases, with 9 bases between. The length of the CDR3 is 13 residues. CDR3 amino acids: CASSQQITDTQYF. CDR3 nucleotides: TGTGCCAGCAGCCAGCAAATCACAGATACGCAGTATTTT.

This clonotype was counted only a few times. V is TRBV11-2 and J is TRBJ2-1; 11 positions match TRBD2. This CDR3 contains 15 residues. Germline assignment: CDR1 SGHAT and CDR2 FQNNGV. J was trimmed by 8 bases and V by 6 bases; bases with no gene match: 9. CDR3 sequence (DNA): TGTGCCAGCAGTCTCATAGCGGGGGGGCCCTATGAGCAGTTCTTC. This translates into CASSLIAGGPYEQFF.

A word on this clonotype: This may stem from a read error, because a much larger clone lies one nucleotide away. The rearrangement links TRBV20-1 to TRBJ2-7, with D perhaps TRBD1 or TRBD2 (5 bases each). Per germline, CDR1 DFQATT and CDR2 SNEGSKA (reference sequence). The CDR3 totals 15 residues. CDR3 nucleotide sequence: TGCAGTGCTAGAGAAGGCGCAGGGAGCTCCTACAAGCAGTACTTC. This codes for CSAREGAGSSYKQYF.

This clonotype was counted many times. The chain combines TRBV20-1 with TRBJ2-1, with D perhaps given as TRBD1 or TRBD2 (6 bases each). CDR3 size: 15 residues. Trimming cost V 0 bases and J 5 bases, with 14 bases left between them. Germline V gene data show CDR1 as DFQATT and CDR2 as SNEGSKA (reference sequence). Here the CDR3 DNA reads TGCAGTGCTAGAGATGCGGGGACAATACACAATGAGCAGTTCTTC. Amino acids: CSARDAGTIHNEQFF.

This clonotype showed up many times. The chain couples TRBV20-1 to TRBJ2-3; D unclear. The CDR3 has 15 amino acids. Per germline, CDR1 DFQATT and CDR2 SNEGSKA (reference sequence). V lost 3 bases and J 2 bases, leaving 15 bases between the germline ends. DNA of the CDR3: TGCAGTGCTAGTCTCATCGGGTACCTCACAGATACGCAGTATTTT. It is translated as CSASLIGYLTDTQYF.

At least ten counts were recorded for this clonotype. V and J are TRBV6-6 and TRBJ1-3; D gene unclear. V gave up 0 bases and J gave up 0 bases, with 12 bases separating them. CDR1 and CDR2 from the germline V gene are MNHNY and SVGAGI (reference sequence). This CDR3 spans 17 amino acids. The DNA of the CDR3 is TGTGCCAGCAGTTACTCGAGTCCGAGGAGCTCTGGAAACACCATATATTTT. This sequence encodes CASSYSSPRSSGNTIYF.

This clonotype was recorded a few times. The chain employs TRBV6-5 and TRBJ2-3; perhaps TRBD2 as D (6 bases). V lost 5 bases to trimming and J lost 9 bases, with 12 bases between them. Germline V gene sequence: CDR1 MNHEY, CDR2 SVGAGI. The CDR3 runs 12 residues. This CDR3 reads CASSPQGGTQYF. The CDR3 nucleotides read TGTGCCAGCAGTCCGCAGGGAGGAACGCAGTATTTT.

This clonotype was counted ten times or more. This chain uses TRBV6-4 with TRBJ2-3, with a tentative D call TRBD1 (5 bases). Trimming cost V 2 bases and J 6 bases, with 12 bases left between them. Germline CDR1 MRHNA, CDR2 SNTAGT. This CDR3 has 14 residues. CDR3 amino acids: CASSDGQPTDTQYF. CDR3 DNA: TGTGCCAGCAGTGACGGACAACCTACGGATACGCAGTATTTT.

CDR3 nucleotide sequence: TGTGCCAGCCTAGCGGGGGGACACGATACGCAGTATTTT. Protein: CASLAGGHDTQYF. This sequence joins TRBV28 and TRBJ2-3; 11 bases are a match to TRBD2. After removal of 8 bases from V and 6 bases from J, the junction contained 4 bases not matched to a gene. The V gene's germline CDR1 is MDHEN and CDR2 SYDVKM. The CDR3 covers 13 residues.

V is TRBV7-2 and J is TRBJ2-5; D not certain. The CDR3 consists of 12 residues. Per the germline V gene, CDR1 is SGHTA and CDR2 is FQGNSA. With 3 bases removed from V and 4 bases from J, the gap between germline ends came to 6 bases. The CDR3, as DNA: TGTGCCAGCAGCTTCTATGGAGAGACCCAGTACTTC. The encoded protein is CASSFYGETQYF.

This clonotype ranks as medium-sized. The V call is TRBV11-3, the J call TRBJ2-1, with D unresolved. CDR3 length equals 17 residues. Germline V CDR1 and CDR2: SGHNT, YENEEA. The V end lost 3 bases, the J end lost 0 bases, and 15 bases lay between the germline ends. Here the CDR3 DNA reads TGTGCCAGCAGCTTGGGCCGGACCACGAGCTCCTACAATGAGCAGTTCTTC. It specifies CASSLGRTTSSYNEQFF.

This clonotype was picked up many times. The chain carries TRBV5-1 and TRBJ2-7, with unresolved D. The CDR3 length is 14 residues. The ends were cut back, 0 bases at V and 2 bases at J, with 9 bases in the middle. Germline V gene sequence: CDR1 SGHRS, CDR2 YFSETQ. The DNA for the CDR3 is TGCGCCAGCAGCTTGGACGCGACTGCCTACGAGCAGTACTTC. This translates into CASSLDATAYEQYF.

At least ten counts were recorded for this clonotype. V gene TRBV12-3 or TRBV12-4 combines with J gene TRBJ2-5, with D tentatively TRBD1 (5 bases). The CDR3 runs 14 residues. With 3 bases removed from V and 2 bases from J, the gap between germline ends came to 10 bases. CDR3 in amino acids: CASSLGQRQETQYF. DNA of the CDR3: TGTGCCAGCAGTTTGGGGCAGCGTCAAGAGACCCAGTACTTC.

This clonotype was picked up many times. The V gene is TRBV28, the J gene TRBJ1-2; D might be TRBD1 (6 bases). The germline V gene encodes CDR1 MDHEN and CDR2 SYDVKM. Trimming stripped 3 bases from V and 4 bases from J, with 9 bases between. This CDR3 has 13 amino acids. CDR3 loop: CASSLGGTYGYTF. CDR3 in DNA: TGTGCCAGCAGTTTGGGGGGCACCTATGGCTACACCTTC.

The chain has TRBV28 and TRBJ1-1; maybe TRBD1 (6 bases). Per germline, CDR1 MDHEN and CDR2 SYDVKM. V lost 6 bases and J lost 2, with 10 bases in between. The CDR3 is 13 amino acids. The CDR3 sequence: CASRKQGNTEAFF. The CDR3 region has the DNA TGTGCCAGCAGAAAACAGGGTAACACTGAAGCTTTCTTT.

In its sample, this clonotype was seen a few times. The V and J genes are TRBV20-1 and TRBJ2-7; TRBD2 aligns across 9 bases. The V and J ends lost 6 bases and 9 bases, in that order; junction bases with no gene match: 15. The germline V gene encodes CDR1 DFQATT and CDR2 SNEGSKA (reference sequence). The CDR3 length is 14 residues. The CDR3 spells CSATPTSGPAGQYF. CDR3 coding DNA: TGCAGTGCGACCCCGACTAGCGGTCCGGCGGGGCAGTACTTC.

This clonotype was seen at least ten times. V usage is TRBV11-1 and J usage is TRBJ1-6; D perhaps matches TRBD1 (5 bases). In germline, CDR1 is SGHAT, CDR2 FQDESV (reference sequence). The CDR3 extends over 14 amino acids. Trimming cost V 5 bases and J 6 bases, with 11 bases left between them. CDR3 sequence: CASSQTRGNSPLHF. The CDR3 DNA reads TGTGCCAGCAGCCAAACTAGGGGTAATTCACCCCTCCACTTT.

This clonotype has only a few counts. This may come from a read error, since a much larger clone is one base off. The rearrangement joins TRBV20-1 to TRBJ1-2; 7 bases map to TRBD1. Germline values: CDR1 DFQATT, CDR2 SNEGSKA (reference sequence). The CDR3 contains 14 residues. The junction had 11 bases not matched to a gene; V was cut back by 5 bases and J by 5 bases. The DNA of the CDR3 is TGCAGTGCTGCTACAGGGGAGGGATTTTATGGCTACACCTTC. Translation gives CSAATGEGFYGYTF.

This clonotype was counted ten times or more. The J gene is TRBJ2-7, the V gene TRBV6-2 or TRBV6-3, with 11 bases matching TRBD2. Per the germline V gene, CDR1 is MNHEY and CDR2 is SVGEGT. Trimming cost V 6 bases and J 6 bases; bases outside gene matches: 7. The CDR3 covers 14 residues. CDR3 nucleotide sequence: TGTGCCAGCAGCTTACTAGCGGGAGTAATCGAGCAGTACTTC. Its protein is CASSLLAGVIEQYF.

V is TRBV29-1 and J is TRBJ1-1, with D maybe TRBD1 (6 bases). The V and J ends lost 0 bases and 4 bases respectively, with 6 bases between them. CDR1 SQVTM and CDR2 ANQGSEA come from the germline V gene. CDR3 size: 12 residues. The CDR3 protein is CSVEDRGTEAFF. CDR3 sequence (DNA): TGCAGCGTTGAAGACAGGGGCACTGAAGCTTTCTTT.

The chain uses TRBV6-5 and TRBJ2-2; D is uncertain. There are 15 residues in the CDR3. Trimming cost V 4 bases and J 6 bases, with 15 bases left between them. Germline V lookup: CDR1 MNHEY, CDR2 SVGAGI. The DNA for the CDR3 is TGTGCCAGCAGTTTAAAGTTCTCGGCCCCCGGGGAGCTGTTTTTT. This codes for CASSLKFSAPGELFF.

This clonotype was observed at least ten times. This sequence joins TRBV7-2 and TRBJ1-4, with 9 bases identical to TRBD1. Per the germline V gene, CDR1 is SGHTA and CDR2 is FQGNSA. V lost 5 bases, J lost 1 base, and 2 bases stayed unmatched. The CDR3 extends over 15 amino acids. The CDR3 DNA sequence: TGTGCCAGCAGCCGGACAGGGGAAACTAATGAAAAACTGTTTTTT. Protein product: CASSRTGETNEKLFF.

This clonotype was observed a single time. This may be a read error: a much more frequent sequence differs by one nucleotide. V gene TRBV18 combines with J gene TRBJ1-2; tentative D call: TRBD1 (5 bases). Germline CDR1 is KGHSH and CDR2 is LQKENI. This CDR3 has 14 residues. The CDR3 is CASSTGTDDYGHTF. Written as DNA, the CDR3 is TGTGCCAGCTCAACCGGGACGGACGACTATGGCCACACCTTC. Combining the CDR3 with reference TRBV18 and TRBJ1-2 gives the whole variable domain NAGVMQNPRHLVRRRGQEARLRCSPMKGHSHVYWYRQLPEEGLKFMVYLQKENIIDESGMPKERFSAEFPKEGPSILRIQQVVRGDSAAYFCASSTGTDDYGHTFGSGTRLTVV.

This clonotype was seen many times. The V call is TRBV27, the J call TRBJ2-2; the D gene is possibly TRBD1 (5 bases). CDR3 length: 14 residues. The V gene lost 2 bases and the J gene lost 5 bases, with 9 bases spanning the gap. Germline CDR1 reads MNHEY; CDR2 reads SMNVEV (reference sequence). The CDR3: CASSLPGLTGELFF. Written as DNA, the CDR3 is TGTGCCAGCAGTTTACCAGGGTTGACCGGGGAGCTGTTTTTT.

This clonotype came up many times. The chain employs TRBV23-1 and TRBJ2-5; D might be TRBD1 (5 bases). TRBV23-1 is sorted into the ORF group, with uncertain function. This CDR3 spans 13 amino acids. The ends were cut back, 2 bases at V and 11 bases at J, with 15 bases in the middle. The CDR3 sequence: CASSQIRAPPQYF. CDR3 in DNA: TGCGCCAGCAGTCAAATCAGGGCCCCCCCACAGTACTTC.

The table lists this clonotype with many counts. The V call is TRBV28, the J call TRBJ1-5; 9 nucleotides align to TRBD1. The CDR3 is 14 amino acids. Germline V gives CDR1 MDHEN, CDR2 SYDVKM. J was trimmed by 7 bases and V by 6 bases; bases with no gene match: 7. As DNA, the CDR3 is TGTGCCAGCAGCCAGACAGGGGGGATCCAGCCCCAGCATTTT. Its protein product is CASSQTGGIQPQHF.

This clonotype was picked up many times. J is TRBJ2-2 and V is TRBV5-6; the match to TRBD1 covers 10 bases. The germline gives CDR1 SGHDT, CDR2 YYEEEE. The CDR3 length is 16 residues. J gave up 3 bases and V 4 bases, and 6 bases lay outside the gene matches. The CDR3 spells CASSLQGQGYTGELFF. For the CDR3, the DNA is TGTGCCAGCAGCCTACAGGGACAGGGGTACACCGGGGAGCTGTTTTTT.

This clonotype appeared many times. The chain carries TRBV6-2 or TRBV6-3 and TRBJ1-1; a possible D gene is TRBD1 (6 bases). The germline V gene encodes CDR1 MNHEY and CDR2 SVGEGT. V lost 8 bases, J lost 8 bases, and 15 bases lay in between. The CDR3 has 12 amino acids. The CDR3 DNA reads TGTGCCAGCTCAACCAGGACAGCCGAAGCTTTCTTT. Amino acid sequence: CASSTRTAEAFF.

This clonotype has ten or more counts. V usage is TRBV12-3 or TRBV12-4 and J usage is TRBJ1-6, with no clear D. The CDR3 spans 14 residues. Trimming removed 2 bases from V and 9 bases from J, with 11 bases in between. In DNA form, the CDR3 reads TGTGCCAGCAGTTTATGGGGAGTCGGTTCACCCCTCCACTTT. It encodes CASSLWGVGSPLHF.

A word on this clonotype: With a much larger clone just one base away, this may be a read error. The V gene is TRBV7-3, the J gene TRBJ2-5; D may match TRBD1 or TRBD2 (5 bases each). The CDR3 is 11 residues long. Germline lookup yields CDR1 SGHTA and CDR2 FQGTGA. The CDR3 DNA reads as TGTGCCAACAGCGGACACGAGACCCAGTACTTC. This translates into CANSGHETQYF.